This entry describes one T cell receptor beta chain. Antigen specificity is unknown. The entry originates in a study of vaccination effects on CD4 cells after COVID-19. About the research overall: As their vaccination, participants received two doses of either BNT162b2 or mRNA-1273. General observations from the study: Clones that were induced by infection or by vaccine showed marked contraction late after vaccination.

Antigen-specific CD4+ T cells were first expanded with viral peptide pools by the ViraFEST assay and only then sequenced. Culture proceeded for more than 8 days, and CD4+ T cells were then isolated. Wells containing approximately 2 million PBMC each were cultured with 10 IU/ml IL-2 and 8 to 10 ug/ml peptides. The CDR3 is made up of 19 amino acids. Some clones are missing from TCRdb's copy, which holds only in-frame ones; the method was immunoSEQ multiplex PCR. The sample holds around 20,000 clones; about 70% are singletons and the top ten take about 17%. This specimen consisted of CD4+ T cells from PBMCs cultured with HCoV-229E spike peptides, obtained before COVID-19 vaccination. The sequence derives from a human donor who received a COVID-19 vaccine. The chain joins TRBV21-1 to TRBJ1-2; the table's D call, TRBD1, was not checked against the DNA. TRBV21-1 is termed a pseudogene. DNA of the CDR3: TGTGCCAGCAGCATTTGGGTCAGGGGCGGCCTTGCTATTAACTATGGCTACACCTTC. It yields the protein CASSIWVRGGLAINYGYTF.